This T cell receptor (beta chain) was identified during a study of early T cells in non-severe SARS-CoV-2 infection (dated by TCRdb to the early 2020s). A note on the overall study: Because TCR sequencing relied on bulk RNA taken from unsorted whole blood, pairing of alpha and beta chains was not possible. Results and caveats for the whole study, not just this receptor: VDJdb matching was skewed toward anti-spike CD8 responses and likely underestimated virus-specific expansions by missing private and CD4 specificities.

From its cysteine to its phenylalanine, the CDR3 spans 12 amino acids. The sequence is cut down to CDR3 DNA, 36 bases in frame from base 1. V was cut back by 8 bases and J by 0 bases, leaving a gap of 8 bases between them. According to the germline V gene, CDR1 reads SGHAT and CDR2 reads FQNNGV. Libraries came from 5' RACE. The instrument was a NextSeq 500. To correct for sequencing error and PCR bias, the TCR library protocol tagged individual cDNA molecules with unique molecular identifiers. TCR alpha and beta chains were both sequenced, and the abundances of alpha and beta sequences in each sample were closely correlated with each other. On the authors' methods: Decombinator V4 was used to annotate TCR sequences for V gene, J gene and CDR3. Expanded TCRs were defined as changing significantly between any two time points under a Poisson model with p below 0.0001. Abundances of TCRs were expressed as counts per million after normalisation to the total number of TCRs sequenced in each sample. TRAV1-2 paired with TRAJ12, TRAJ20 or TRAJ33 defined MAIT TCRs, while TRAV10 paired with TRAJ18 defined iNKT TCRs. VDJdb, accessed 1 November 2021, was searched for CMV, EBV and SARS-CoV-2 annotated TCRs, with TCRs annotated for multiple antigens excluded. In-frame beta chains were kept once TCRdb had trimmed the public reads at Q25 with fastp and called clones with MiXCR. Every CDR3 protein is listed once, alongside the most common genes and DNA of its rows. These V and J calls are TCRdb output, not the study's own analysis. This sample holds tens of thousands of distinct CDR3 sequences; 5.5% to 6.5% were observed only once. The ten top clones hold roughly 12% of the sample.

A case-control design nested within a healthcare worker cohort in London, UK, was used, with weekly nasopharyngeal swab PCR tests and blood sampling performed. Healthcare workers were recruited during the week of the UK lockdown, between 23 and 31 March 2020, and followed weekly for up to 16 weeks. A few counts support this clonotype. Its antigen remains undetermined. Per-nucleotide qualities are absent, and no much larger clonotype sits a single base away. The sample taken for sequencing was whole blood. This clonotype was obtained from an adult who was a healthcare worker with PCR-confirmed SARS-CoV-2 infection or an uninfected control (not recorded which). This sequence uses TRBV11-2 and TRBJ2-7, with the D segment identity uncertain. Read as DNA, the sequence is TGTGCCAGCGCCCGGTACTCCTACGAGCAGTACTTC. Translated, it gives CASARYSYEQYF.